Listed here is a single T cell receptor beta chain. This entry is derived from a study of blood T cells in healthy people across ages. Using a J-beta primer mix together with a sample-barcoded 5' primer, a second PCR was run for about 7 to 12 cycles. TCRdb reprocessed the 5' RACE reads via MiXCR and lists one record per CDR3 protein. This table holds approximately 900,000 distinct CDR3 sequences, approximately 32% found once. Separately, the same data were catalogued under a study of T cells of mothers and their children.

Sequences were obtained from blood. This sequence was found in a woman aged 40 to 55 in good health.

The CDR3 sequence is CNATTGDAYGYTF. The CDR3 nucleotides read TGCAACGCCACGACAGGGGATGCCTATGGCTACACCTTC. The chain has TRBV29-1 and TRBJ1-2, with 8 bases that match TRBD1. The CDR3 spans 13 residues. Germline CDR1 and CDR2: SQVTM and ANQGSEA.